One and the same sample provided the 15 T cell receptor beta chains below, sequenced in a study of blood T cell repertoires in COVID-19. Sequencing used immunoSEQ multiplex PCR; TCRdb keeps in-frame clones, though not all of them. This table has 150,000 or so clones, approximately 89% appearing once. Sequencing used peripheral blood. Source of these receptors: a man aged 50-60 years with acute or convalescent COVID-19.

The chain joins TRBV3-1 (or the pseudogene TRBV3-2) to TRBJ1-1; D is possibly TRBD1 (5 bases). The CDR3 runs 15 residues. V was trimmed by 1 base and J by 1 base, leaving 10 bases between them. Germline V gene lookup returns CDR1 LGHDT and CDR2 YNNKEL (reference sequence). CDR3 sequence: CASSQGGERNTEAFF. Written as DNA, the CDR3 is TGTGCCAGCAGCCAAGGGGGGGAGAGGAACACTGAAGCTTTCTTT.

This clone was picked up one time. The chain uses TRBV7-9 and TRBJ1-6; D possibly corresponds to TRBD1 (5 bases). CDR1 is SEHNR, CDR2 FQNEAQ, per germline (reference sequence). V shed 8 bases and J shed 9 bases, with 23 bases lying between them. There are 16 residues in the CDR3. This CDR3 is CASGRLGGTSGSPLHF. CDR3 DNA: TGTGCCAGCGGTCGGTTGGGGGGGACCTCCGGTTCACCCCTCCACTTT. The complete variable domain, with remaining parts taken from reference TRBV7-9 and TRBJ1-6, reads DTGVSQNPRHKITKRGQNVTFRCDPISEHNRLYWYRQTLGQGPEFLTYFQNEAQLEKSRLLSDRFSAERPKGSFSTLEIQRTEQGDSAMYLCASGRLGGTSGSPLHFGNGTRLTVT.

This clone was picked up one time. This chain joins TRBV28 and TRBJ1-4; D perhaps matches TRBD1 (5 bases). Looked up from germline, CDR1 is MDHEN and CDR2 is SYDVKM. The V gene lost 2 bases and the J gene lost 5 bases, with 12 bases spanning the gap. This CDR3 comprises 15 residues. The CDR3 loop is CASSLVRDANEKLFF. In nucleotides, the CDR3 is TGTGCCAGCAGTTTAGTGCGGGACGCAAATGAAAAACTGTTTTTT.

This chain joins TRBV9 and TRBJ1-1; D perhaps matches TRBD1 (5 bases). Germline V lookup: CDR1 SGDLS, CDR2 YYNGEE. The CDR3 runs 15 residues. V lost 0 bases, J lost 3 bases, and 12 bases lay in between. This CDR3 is CASSVASGAYTEAFF. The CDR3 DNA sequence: TGTGCCAGCAGCGTAGCAAGTGGGGCGTACACTGAAGCTTTCTTT.

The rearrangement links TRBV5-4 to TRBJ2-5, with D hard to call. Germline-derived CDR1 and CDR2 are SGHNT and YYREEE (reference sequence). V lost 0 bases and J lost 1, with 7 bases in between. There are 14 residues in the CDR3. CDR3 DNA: TGTGCCAGCAGCTTGGGTAACAGCCAAGAGACCCAGTACTTC. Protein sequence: CASSLGNSQETQYF.

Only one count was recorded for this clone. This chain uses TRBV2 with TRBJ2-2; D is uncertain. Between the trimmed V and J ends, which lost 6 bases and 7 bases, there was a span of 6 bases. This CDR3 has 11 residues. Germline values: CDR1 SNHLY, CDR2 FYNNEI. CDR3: CASRELGELFF. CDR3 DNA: TGTGCCAGCAGGGAGCTCGGGGAGCTGTTTTTT.

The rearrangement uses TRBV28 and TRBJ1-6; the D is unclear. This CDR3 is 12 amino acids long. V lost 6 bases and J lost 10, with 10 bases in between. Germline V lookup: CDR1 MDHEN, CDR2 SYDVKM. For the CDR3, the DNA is TGTGCCAGCAGCTCGAGAGGATCACCCCTCCACTTT. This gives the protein CASSSRGSPLHF.

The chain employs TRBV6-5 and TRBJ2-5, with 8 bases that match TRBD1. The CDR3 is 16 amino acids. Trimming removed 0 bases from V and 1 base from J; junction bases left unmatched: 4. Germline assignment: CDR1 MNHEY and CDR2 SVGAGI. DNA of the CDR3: TGTGCCAGCAGTTACTCTACAGGGGGAAGCCAAGAGACCCAGTACTTC. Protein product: CASSYSTGGSQETQYF.

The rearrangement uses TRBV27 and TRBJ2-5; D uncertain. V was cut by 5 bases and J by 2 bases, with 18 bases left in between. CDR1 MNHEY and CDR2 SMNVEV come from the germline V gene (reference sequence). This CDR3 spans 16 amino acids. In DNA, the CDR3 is TGTGCCAGCAGTGTTAGAGGCACTATGCCACAAGAGACCCAGTACTTC. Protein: CASSVRGTMPQETQYF.

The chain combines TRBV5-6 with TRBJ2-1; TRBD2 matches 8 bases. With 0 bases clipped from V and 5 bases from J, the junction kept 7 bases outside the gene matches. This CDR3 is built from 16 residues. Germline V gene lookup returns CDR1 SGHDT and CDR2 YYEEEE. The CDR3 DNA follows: TGTGCCAGCAGCTTGGAGGGCGGGAGGAGGGACAATGAGCAGTTCTTC. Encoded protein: CASSLEGGRRDNEQFF.

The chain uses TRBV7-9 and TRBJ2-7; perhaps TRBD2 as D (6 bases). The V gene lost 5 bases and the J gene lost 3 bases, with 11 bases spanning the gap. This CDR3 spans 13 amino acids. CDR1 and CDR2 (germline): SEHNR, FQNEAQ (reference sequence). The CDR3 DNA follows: TGTGCCAGCAGCCCACGGCGGGGCTACGAGCAGTACTTC. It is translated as CASSPRRGYEQYF.

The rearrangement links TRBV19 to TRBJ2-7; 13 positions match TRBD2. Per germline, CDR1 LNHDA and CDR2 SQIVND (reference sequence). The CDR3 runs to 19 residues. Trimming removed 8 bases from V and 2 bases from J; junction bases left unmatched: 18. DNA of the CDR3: TGTGCCAGTGCCCCAACTTACTACGGACTAGCGGGGGAGACCTACGAGCAGTACTTC. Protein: CASAPTYYGLAGETYEQYF.

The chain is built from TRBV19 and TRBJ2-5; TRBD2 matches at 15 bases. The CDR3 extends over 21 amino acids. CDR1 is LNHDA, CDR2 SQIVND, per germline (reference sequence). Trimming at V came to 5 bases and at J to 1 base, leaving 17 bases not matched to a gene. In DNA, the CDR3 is TGTGCCAGTAGTGCAAGGTCCGGGACTAGCGGGAGGTTAGGCGGCCAAGAGACCCAGTACTTC. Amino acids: CASSARSGTSGRLGGQETQYF.

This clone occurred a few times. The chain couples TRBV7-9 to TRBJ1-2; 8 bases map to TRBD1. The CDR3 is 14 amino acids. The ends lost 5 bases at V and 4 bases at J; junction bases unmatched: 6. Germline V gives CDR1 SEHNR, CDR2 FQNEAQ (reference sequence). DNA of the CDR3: TGTGCCAGCAGCGGCAGGGGGCTTAGCTATGGCTACACCTTC. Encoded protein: CASSGRGLSYGYTF.

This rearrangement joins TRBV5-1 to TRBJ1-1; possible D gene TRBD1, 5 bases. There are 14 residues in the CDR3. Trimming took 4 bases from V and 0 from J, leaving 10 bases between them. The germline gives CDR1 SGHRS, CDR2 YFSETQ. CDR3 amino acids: CASSIDSMNTEAFF. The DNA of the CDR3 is TGCGCCAGCAGCATCGACAGCATGAACACTGAAGCTTTCTTT.